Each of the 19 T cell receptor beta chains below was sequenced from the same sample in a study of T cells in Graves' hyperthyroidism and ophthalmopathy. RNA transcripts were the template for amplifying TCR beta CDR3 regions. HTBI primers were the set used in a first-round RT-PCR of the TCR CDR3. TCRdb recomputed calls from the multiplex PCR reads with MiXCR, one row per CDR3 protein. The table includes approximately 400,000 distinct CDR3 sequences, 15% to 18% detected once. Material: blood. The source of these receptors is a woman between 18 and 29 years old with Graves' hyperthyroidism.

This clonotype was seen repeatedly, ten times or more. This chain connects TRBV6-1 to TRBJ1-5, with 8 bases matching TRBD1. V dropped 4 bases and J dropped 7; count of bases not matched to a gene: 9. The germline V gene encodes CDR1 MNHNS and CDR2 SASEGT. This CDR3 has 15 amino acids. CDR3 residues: CASSGGQGSYQPQHF. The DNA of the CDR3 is TGTGCCAGCAGTGGAGGACAGGGATCTTACCAGCCCCAGCATTTT.

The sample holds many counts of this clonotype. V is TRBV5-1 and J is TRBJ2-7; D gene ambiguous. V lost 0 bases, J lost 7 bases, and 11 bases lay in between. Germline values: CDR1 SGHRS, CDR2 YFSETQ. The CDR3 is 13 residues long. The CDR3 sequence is CASSLVATREQYF. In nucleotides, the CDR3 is TGCGCCAGCAGCTTGGTAGCTACTCGGGAGCAGTACTTC.

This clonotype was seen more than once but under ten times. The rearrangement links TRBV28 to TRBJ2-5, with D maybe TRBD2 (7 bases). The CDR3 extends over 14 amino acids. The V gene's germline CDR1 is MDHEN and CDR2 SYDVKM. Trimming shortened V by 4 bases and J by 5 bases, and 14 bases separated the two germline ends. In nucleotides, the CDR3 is TGTGCCAGCAGTTCGGGGGGCAGGATCGAGACCCAGTACTTC. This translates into CASSSGGRIETQYF.

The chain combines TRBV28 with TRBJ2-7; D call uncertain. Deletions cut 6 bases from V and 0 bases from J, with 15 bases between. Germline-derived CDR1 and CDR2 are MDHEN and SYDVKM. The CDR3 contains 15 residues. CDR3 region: CASSYHHASSYEQYF. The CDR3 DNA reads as TGTGCCAGCAGCTATCACCACGCTAGCTCCTACGAGCAGTACTTC.

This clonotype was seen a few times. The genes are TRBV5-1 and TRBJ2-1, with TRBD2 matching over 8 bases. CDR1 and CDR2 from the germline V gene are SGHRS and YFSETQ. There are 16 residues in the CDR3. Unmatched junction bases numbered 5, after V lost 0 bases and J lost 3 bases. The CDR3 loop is CASSLVGTRIYNEQFF. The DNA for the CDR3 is TGCGCCAGCAGCTTGGTGGGGACTAGGATCTACAATGAGCAGTTCTTC.

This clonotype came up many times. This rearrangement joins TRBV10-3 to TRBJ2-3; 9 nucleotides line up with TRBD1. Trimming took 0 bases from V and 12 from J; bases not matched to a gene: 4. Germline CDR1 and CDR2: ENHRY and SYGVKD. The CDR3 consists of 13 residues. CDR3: CAISESKGQGQYF. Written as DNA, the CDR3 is TGTGCCATCAGTGAGTCGAAGGGACAGGGTCAGTATTTT.

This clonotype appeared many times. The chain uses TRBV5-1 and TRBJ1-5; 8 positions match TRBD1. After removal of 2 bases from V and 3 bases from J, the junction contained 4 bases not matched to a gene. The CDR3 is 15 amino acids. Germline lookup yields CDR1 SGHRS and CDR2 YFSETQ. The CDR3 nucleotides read TGCGCCAGCAGCTTTTCGACAGGGGACAATCAGCCCCAGCATTTT. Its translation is CASSFSTGDNQPQHF.

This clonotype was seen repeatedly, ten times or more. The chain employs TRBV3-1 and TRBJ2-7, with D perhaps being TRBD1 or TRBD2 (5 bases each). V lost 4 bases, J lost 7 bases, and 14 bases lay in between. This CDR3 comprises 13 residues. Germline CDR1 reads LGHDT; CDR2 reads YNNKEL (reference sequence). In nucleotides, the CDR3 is TGTGCCAGCAGCCGATTGCTAGAGGGGGAGCAGTACTTC. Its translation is CASSRLLEGEQYF.

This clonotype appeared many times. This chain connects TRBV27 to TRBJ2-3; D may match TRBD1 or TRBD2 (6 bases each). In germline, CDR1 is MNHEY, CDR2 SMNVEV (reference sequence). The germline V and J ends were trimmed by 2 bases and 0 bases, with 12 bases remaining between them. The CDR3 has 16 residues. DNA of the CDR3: TGTGCCAGCAGTTTAGTTGGGGGGCCTAGCACAGATACGCAGTATTTT. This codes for CASSLVGGPSTDTQYF.

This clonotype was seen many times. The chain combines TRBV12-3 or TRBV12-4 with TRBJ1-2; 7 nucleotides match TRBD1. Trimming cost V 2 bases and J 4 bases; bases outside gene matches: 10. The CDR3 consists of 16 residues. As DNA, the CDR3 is TGTGCCAGCAGTTTAAACCCAGGGGGGCTACTCTATGGCTACACCTTC. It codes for CASSLNPGGLLYGYTF.

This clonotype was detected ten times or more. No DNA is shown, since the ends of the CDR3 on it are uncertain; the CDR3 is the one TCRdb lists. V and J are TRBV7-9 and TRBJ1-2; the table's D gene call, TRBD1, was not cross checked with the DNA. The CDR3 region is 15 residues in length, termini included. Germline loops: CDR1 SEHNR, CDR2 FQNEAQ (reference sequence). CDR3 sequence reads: CASSFGQGGRYGYTF.

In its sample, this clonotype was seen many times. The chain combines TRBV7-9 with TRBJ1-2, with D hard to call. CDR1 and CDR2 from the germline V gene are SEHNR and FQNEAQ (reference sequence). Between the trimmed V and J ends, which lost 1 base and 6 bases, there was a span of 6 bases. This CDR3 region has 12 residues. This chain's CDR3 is CASSLGGNGYTF. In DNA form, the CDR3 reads TGTGCCAGCAGCTTAGGGGGTAATGGCTACACCTTC.

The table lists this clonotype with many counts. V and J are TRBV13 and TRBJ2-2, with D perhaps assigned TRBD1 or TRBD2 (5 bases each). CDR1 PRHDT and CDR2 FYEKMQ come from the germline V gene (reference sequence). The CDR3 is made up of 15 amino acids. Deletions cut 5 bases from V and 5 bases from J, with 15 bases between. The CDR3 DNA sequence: TGTGCCAGCAGCCCTAGGGGAGTCGGGACCGGGGAGCTGTTTTTT. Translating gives CASSPRGVGTGELFF.

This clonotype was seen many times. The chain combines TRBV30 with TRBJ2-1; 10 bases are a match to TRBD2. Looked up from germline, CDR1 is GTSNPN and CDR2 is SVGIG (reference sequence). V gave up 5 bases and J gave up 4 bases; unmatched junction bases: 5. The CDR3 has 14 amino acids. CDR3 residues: CAWYRTSGYNEQFF. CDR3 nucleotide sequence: TGTGCCTGGTATCGGACTAGCGGATACAATGAGCAGTTCTTC.

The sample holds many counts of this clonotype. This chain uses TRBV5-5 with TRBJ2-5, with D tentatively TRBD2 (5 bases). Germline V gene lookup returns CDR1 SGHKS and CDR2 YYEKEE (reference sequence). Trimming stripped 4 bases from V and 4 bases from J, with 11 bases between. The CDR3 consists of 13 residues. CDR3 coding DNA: TGTGCCAGCAGCGAAGAGGGTTTAGAGACCCAGTACTTC. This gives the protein CASSEEGLETQYF.

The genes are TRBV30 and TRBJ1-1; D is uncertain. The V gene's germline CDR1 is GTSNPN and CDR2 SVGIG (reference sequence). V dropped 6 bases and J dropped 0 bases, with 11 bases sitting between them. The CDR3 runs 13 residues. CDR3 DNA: TGTGCCTGTCGTGATAGTTTGAACACTGAAGCTTTCTTT. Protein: CACRDSLNTEAFF. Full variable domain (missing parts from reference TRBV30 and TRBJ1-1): SQTIHQWPATLVQPVGSPLSLECTVEGTSNPNLYWYRQAAGRGLQLLFYSVGIGQISSEVPQNLSASRPQDRQFILSSKKLLLSDSGFYLCACRDSLNTEAFFGQGTRLTVV.

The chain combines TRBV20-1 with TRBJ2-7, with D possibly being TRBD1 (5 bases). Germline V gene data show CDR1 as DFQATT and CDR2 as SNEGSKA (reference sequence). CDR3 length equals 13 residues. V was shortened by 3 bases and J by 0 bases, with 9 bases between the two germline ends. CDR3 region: CSARADTSYEQYF. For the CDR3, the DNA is TGCAGTGCTAGGGCGGACACCTCCTACGAGCAGTACTTC.

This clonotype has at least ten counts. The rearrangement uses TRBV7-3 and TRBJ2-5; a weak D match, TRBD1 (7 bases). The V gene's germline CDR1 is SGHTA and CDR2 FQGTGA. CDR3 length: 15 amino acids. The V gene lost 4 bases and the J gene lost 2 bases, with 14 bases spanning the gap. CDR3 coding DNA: TGTGCCAGCAGCTCGGGGGACAGTCAACAAGAGACCCAGTACTTC. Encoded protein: CASSSGDSQQETQYF.

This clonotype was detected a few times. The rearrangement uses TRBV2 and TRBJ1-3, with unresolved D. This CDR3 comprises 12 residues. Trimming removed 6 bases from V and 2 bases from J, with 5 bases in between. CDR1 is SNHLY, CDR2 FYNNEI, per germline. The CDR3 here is CASRQPGNTIYF. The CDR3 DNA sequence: TGTGCCAGCAGGCAGCCTGGAAACACCATATATTTT.